A selection of T cell receptor beta chains follows, all from one sample in a study of T cell changes during pregnancy in multiple sclerosis. Clones were sequenced by immunoSEQ multiplex PCR, and TCRdb holds only the in-frame ones, with some missing. The repertoire holds fewer than 85,000 clones, with more than 90% as singletons. The material was peripheral blood, obtained in the second trimester of pregnancy. Every receptor here comes from a female donor with multiple sclerosis, enrolled in a pregnancy study. Each CDR3 is given without its conserved first and last residue. The order of the fields is CDR3 length, V gene, J gene, CDR3 protein.

cdr3_length: 12
v_call: TRBV6-1
j_call: TRBJ1-2
cdr3_aa: ASSVTVEVYGYT

cdr3_length: 12
v_call: TRBV28
j_call: TRBJ1-3
cdr3_aa: ASSFPGDGNTIY

cdr3_length: 15
v_call: TRBV5-8
j_call: TRBJ1-5
cdr3_aa: ASSSPSHRVSNQPQH

cdr3_length: 13
v_call: TRBV7-9
j_call: TRBJ2-5
cdr3_aa: ASSFYRGRLETQY

cdr3_length: 14
v_call: TRBV9
j_call: TRBJ2-1
cdr3_aa: ASSAKGLAGNNEQF

cdr3_length: 10
v_call: TRBV6-8
j_call: TRBJ2-5
cdr3_aa: ASSPPGETQY

cdr3_length: 9
v_call: TRBV29-1
j_call: TRBJ2-7
cdr3_aa: SVDMGSEQY

cdr3_length: 13
v_call: TRBV7-2
j_call: TRBJ1-3
cdr3_aa: ASSSDRFSGNTIY

cdr3_length: 13
v_call: TRBV6-1
j_call: TRBJ2-7
cdr3_aa: ASSGRGQGFLEQY

cdr3_length: 13
v_call: TRBV27
j_call: TRBJ1-3
cdr3_aa: ASSRGPLSGNTIY

cdr3_length: 9
v_call: TRBV28
j_call: TRBJ1-2
cdr3_aa: ASEGQGPYT

cdr3_length: 12
v_call: TRBV4-2
j_call: TRBJ2-2
cdr3_aa: ASSPPGRVGELF

cdr3_length: 13
v_call: TRBV5-4
j_call: TRBJ1-2
cdr3_aa: ASSLLDRVPYGYT

cdr3_length: 13
v_call: TRBV4-3
j_call: TRBJ1-5
cdr3_aa: ASSQVNGGNQPQH

cdr3_length: 12
v_call: TRBV27
j_call: TRBJ1-5
cdr3_aa: ASSLGGSNQPQH

cdr3_length: 13
v_call: TRBV30
j_call: TRBJ2-7
cdr3_aa: AWKTLAGPAYEQY

cdr3_length: 12
v_call: TRBV5-1
j_call: TRBJ2-1
cdr3_aa: ASSFLAGGDEQF

cdr3_length: 13
v_call: TRBV28
j_call: TRBJ1-5
cdr3_aa: ASSFGGSSNQPQH

cdr3_length: 12
v_call: TRBV27
j_call: TRBJ2-1
cdr3_aa: ASRRGLARNEQF

cdr3_length: 12
v_call: TRBV27
j_call: TRBJ2-3
cdr3_aa: ASSSGGQGNTQY

cdr3_length: 10
v_call: TRBV10-3
j_call: TRBJ2-2
cdr3_aa: AISGGGGELF